A single sample gave rise to the 8 T cell receptor beta chains below, sequenced in a study of human T cells and chemical hapten exposure. Time point specified: patch test 1, 2 weeks after DPC sensitization. Treatment noted: therapeutic diphenylcyclopropenone sensitization with weekly scalp DPC. TCRdb itself ran the RACE reads through MiXCR, one entry per CDR3 protein. In the table there are roughly 74,000 distinct CDR3 sequences, approximately 32% of which are singletons. The starting material was whole blood, obtained in connection with sensitization to the hapten diphenylcyclopropenone (DPC). The receptors originated from a man aged 40-50 years with alopecia areata. Some clones in this sample may be carry-over from other donors' samples.

This clonotype was detected a few times. The chain links TRBV11-2 to TRBJ1-1; no firm D call. With 0 bases removed from V and 5 bases from J, the gap between germline ends came to 10 bases. This CDR3 spans 14 amino acids. Germline V lookup: CDR1 SGHAT, CDR2 FQNNGV. This chain's CDR3 is CASSLEGIGTEAFF. DNA of the CDR3: TGTGCCAGCAGCTTAGAGGGGATCGGAACTGAAGCTTTCTTT.

V usage is TRBV9 and J usage is TRBJ2-3, with TRBD2 identical over 7 bases. This CDR3 spans 18 amino acids. V lost 0 bases, J lost 0 bases, and 10 bases stayed unmatched. CDR1 SGDLS and CDR2 YYNGEE come from the germline V gene. The CDR3 DNA follows: TGTGCCAGCAGCGTAGGTAGCGGGCGAGGTTCTAGCACAGATACGCAGTATTTT. Protein: CASSVGSGRGSSTDTQYF.

V gene TRBV6-5 combines with J gene TRBJ2-2, with 8 nucleotides matching TRBD2. From germline, CDR1 is MNHEY and CDR2 SVGAGI. The ends lost 4 bases at V and 4 bases at J; junction bases unmatched: 5. CDR3 length: 15 amino acids. The CDR3 reads CASSWRREVTGELFF. For the CDR3, the DNA is TGTGCCAGCAGTTGGAGGCGGGAGGTCACCGGGGAGCTGTTTTTT.

This sequence joins TRBV30 and TRBJ2-2; a weak D match, TRBD2 (5 bases). There are 14 residues in the CDR3. CDR1 and CDR2 (germline): GTSNPN, SVGIG (reference sequence). Trimming left V 3 bases short and J 0 bases short, with 8 bases between. The CDR3 DNA sequence: TGTGCCTGGAGGCTAGCCCCGAACACCGGGGAGCTGTTTTTT. Its protein is CAWRLAPNTGELFF.

This clonotype was recorded a few times. J is TRBJ2-2 and V is TRBV7-2; D gene uncertain. This CDR3 contains 14 residues. Trimming pared 2 bases from V and 7 bases from J, leaving 11 bases between. Germline V lookup: CDR1 SGHTA, CDR2 FQGNSA. CDR3 nucleotides: TGTGCCAGCAGCTTATCCCATCTAGTCGGGGAGCTGTTTTTT. Protein sequence: CASSLSHLVGELFF. The full variable domain, completed using reference TRBV7-2 and TRBJ2-2, is GAGVSQSPSNKVTEKGKDVELRCDPISGHTALYWYRQSLGQGLEFLIYFQGNSAPDKSGLPSDRFSAERTGGSVSTLTIQRTQQEDSAVYLCASSLSHLVGELFFGEGSRLTVL.

The CDR3 coding sequence is TGTGCCAGCAGCTTTGGACTAGCGGGAGGGCCTGTTAATGAGCAGTTCTTC. As protein: CASSFGLAGGPVNEQFF. The chain links TRBV9 to TRBJ2-1, with 15 bases lining up with TRBD2. The ends lost 4 bases at V and 7 bases at J; junction bases unmatched: 9. CDR3 length: 17 residues. Germline V lookup: CDR1 SGDLS, CDR2 YYNGEE.

The chain links TRBV27 to TRBJ2-7, with 7 bases that match TRBD1. This CDR3 comprises 15 residues. CDR1 and CDR2 from the germline V gene are MNHEY and SMNVEV (reference sequence). J was trimmed by 4 bases and V by 1 base; bases with no gene match: 7. The CDR3 reads CASSLLFGTAYEQYF. CDR3 nucleotides: TGTGCCAGCAGTTTATTATTCGGGACAGCGTACGAGCAGTACTTC.

The J gene is TRBJ2-3, the V gene TRBV6-5, with D hard to call. CDR1 and CDR2 (germline): MNHEY, SVGAGI. The CDR3 contains 12 residues. The V end lost 8 bases, the J end lost 1 base, and 7 bases lay between the germline ends. This chain's CDR3 is CASGLGTDTQYF. The CDR3 DNA sequence: TGTGCCAGCGGGCTAGGCACAGATACGCAGTATTTT.